Following are 25 T cell receptor beta chains from one sample sequenced in a study of beta chain features in type 1 diabetes. Study-wide findings and caveats: Researchers report that Type 1 diabetes patients had moderately but significantly shorter TCRB CDR3s across all four CD4+ subsets.

No cognate antigen is known for these TCRs. The whole isolated RNA underwent reverse transcription, so sequencing captured expressed TCRB transcripts. The repertoire was sequenced with immunoSEQ multiplex PCR; TCRdb's copy has only in-frame clones and lacks some. In the table there are about 370,000 clones, over 8.5% of which are singletons. Sequenced: central memory CD4+ T cells from blood. The receptor source for this set is a man in his thirties or forties with type 1 diabetes.

This clone has more than one count but fewer than ten. The rearrangement uses TRBV5-6 and TRBJ2-5, with 9 bases identical to TRBD1. The CDR3 loop spans 14 amino acids. V was clipped by 2 bases and J by 5 bases; unmatched bases: 4. Germline V gene lookup returns CDR1 SGHDT and CDR2 YYEEEE. The CDR3 DNA reads TGTGCCAGCAGCTTTCAACAGGGGGCCGAGACCCAGTACTTC. Amino acids: CASSFQQGAETQYF. The full variable domain, its missing parts supplied by reference TRBV5-6 and TRBJ2-5, is DAGVTQSPTHLIKTRGQQVTLRCSPKSGHDTVSWYQQALGQGPQFIFQYYEEEERQRGNFPDRFSGHQFPNYSSELNVNALLLGDSALYLCASSFQQGAETQYFGPGTRLLVL.

Concerning this clone itself: The same CDR3 arises from other DNA sequences in this sample as well. The chain uses TRBV30 and TRBJ1-2; D is undetermined. Trimming took off 5 bases at V and 4 bases at J, with 8 bases between the two ends. Germline CDR1 and CDR2: GTSNPN and SVGIG (reference sequence). This CDR3 contains 11 residues. CDR3 DNA sequence: TGTGCCTGGTCGGTTGGCTATGGCTACACCTTC. Translating it yields CAWSVGYGYTF.

This chain links TRBV28 with TRBJ2-2; 7 nucleotides agree with TRBD1. The CDR3 extends over 15 amino acids. The trim removed 3 bases at V and 4 bases at J, leaving 5 bases unmatched. From germline, CDR1 is MDHEN and CDR2 SYDVKM. The CDR3 coding sequence is TGTGCCAGCAGTTTGGCACAGGGGACCACCGGGGAGCTGTTTTTT. Amino acids: CASSLAQGTTGELFF.

The chain links TRBV29-1 to TRBJ2-7; a possible D gene is TRBD2 (6 bases). Trimming stripped 8 bases from V and 0 bases from J, with 17 bases between. Germline V CDR1 and CDR2: SQVTM, ANQGSEA. There are 14 residues in the CDR3. CDR3: CSYLSGVSSYEQYF. The CDR3 DNA is TGCAGCTACCTCTCGGGGGTCAGCTCCTACGAGCAGTACTTC.

The rearrangement uses TRBV19 and TRBJ1-2, with TRBD1 identical over 9 bases. J was trimmed by 3 bases and V by 7 bases; bases with no gene match: 9. Germline-derived CDR1 and CDR2 are LNHDA and SQIVND (reference sequence). The CDR3 contains 15 residues. CDR3 amino acids: CASTRYTGGDYGYTF. The CDR3 DNA reads as TGTGCCAGTACTCGATATACAGGGGGCGACTATGGCTACACCTTC.

Only a few counts were recorded for this clone. The chain has TRBV6-5 and TRBJ2-1, with 10 bases that match TRBD1. From germline, CDR1 is MNHEY and CDR2 SVGAGI. Trimming removed 5 bases from V and 5 bases from J; junction bases left unmatched: 6. This CDR3 region has 15 residues. In nucleotides, the CDR3 is TGTGCCAGCAGTAGACCCGGGACAGGGGACAATGAGCAGTTCTTC. Residues: CASSRPGTGDNEQFF.

Only a few counts were recorded for this clone. V is TRBV9 and J is TRBJ2-2; D perhaps matches TRBD1 (6 bases). CDR1 SGDLS and CDR2 YYNGEE come from the germline V gene. Trimming pared 5 bases from V and 5 bases from J, leaving 13 bases between. The CDR3 is 14 residues long. The CDR3 sequence: CASRTGSETGELFF. Written as DNA, the CDR3 is TGTGCCAGCAGAACAGGGTCGGAGACCGGGGAGCTGTTTTTT.

The J gene is TRBJ2-1, the V gene TRBV7-3, with TRBD2 identical over 9 bases. The CDR3 has 16 amino acids. The J segment lost 1 base and the V segment lost 5 bases, leaving 6 bases of the junction unmatched. CDR1 is SGHTA, CDR2 FQGTGA, per germline. The CDR3 region is CASSNLAGGSYNEQFF. CDR3 bases: TGTGCCAGCAGCAACCTGGCGGGAGGGTCCTACAATGAGCAGTTCTTC.

This clone was seen more than once but under ten times. The rearrangement joins TRBV28 to TRBJ2-2; the match to TRBD2 covers 10 bases. V lost 5 bases and J lost 8; bases outside the gene matches: 8. Per germline, CDR1 MDHEN and CDR2 SYDVKM. The length of the CDR3 is 15 residues. CDR3 residues: CASSVAGGAGGELFF. The CDR3 DNA is TGTGCCAGCAGTGTAGCGGGAGGCGCCGGGGGGGAGCTGTTTTTT.

This clone was counted ten times or more. J is TRBJ1-4 and V is TRBV28, with D unresolved. This CDR3 has 14 amino acids. Germline CDR1 reads MDHEN; CDR2 reads SYDVKM. The ends were cut back, 4 bases at V and 8 bases at J, with 14 bases in the middle. The CDR3 DNA reads as TGTGCCAGCAGTTCATCAGACCTTGGGGAAAAACTGTTTTTT. Translating gives CASSSSDLGEKLFF.

This clone appeared a few times. V and J are TRBV6-5 and TRBJ2-1; 7 nucleotides agree with TRBD2. There are 13 residues in the CDR3. V lost 4 bases and J lost 13; bases outside the gene matches: 10. Per the germline V gene, CDR1 is MNHEY and CDR2 is SVGAGI. The CDR3 sequence is CASSSRRAGVQFF. The DNA for the CDR3 is TGTGCCAGCAGTTCCAGACGGGCGGGAGTTCAGTTCTTC.

This clone occurred a few times. The CDR3 loop reads CASSEAGKNTGELFF. The CDR3 nucleotides read TGTGCCAGCAGTGAGGCTGGCAAGAACACCGGGGAGCTGTTTTTT. The gene calls are TRBV25-1 and TRBJ2-2; D unclear. Trimming left V 3 bases short and J 1 base short, with 9 bases between. The CDR3 runs 15 residues. Germline lookup yields CDR1 MGHDK and CDR2 SYGVNS. The variable domain in full, with the rest retrieved from reference TRBV25-1 and TRBJ2-2, is EADIYQTPRYLVIGTGKKITLECSQTMGHDKMYWYQQDPGMELHLIHYSYGVNSTEKGDLSSESTVSRIRTEHFPLTLESARPSHTSQYLCASSEAGKNTGELFFGEGSRLTVL.

This chain uses TRBV5-1 with TRBJ2-5; D perhaps matches TRBD2 (6 bases). Germline V gives CDR1 SGHRS, CDR2 YFSETQ. V was trimmed by 0 bases and J by 5 bases, leaving 17 bases between them. This CDR3 contains 16 residues. This chain's CDR3 is CASSLALQGGGETQYF. For the CDR3, the DNA is TGCGCCAGCAGCTTGGCCTTGCAGGGAGGAGGCGAGACCCAGTACTTC.

This clone was picked up many times. The genes are TRBV6-1 and TRBJ2-1; TRBD2 matches 11 bases. CDR1 is MNHNS and CDR2 is SASEGT in the germline V gene. The CDR3 length is 15 residues. After removal of 9 bases from V and 5 bases from J, the junction contained 9 bases not matched to a gene. CDR3 sequence: CASLLAGGRNNEQFF. The CDR3 DNA sequence: TGTGCCAGTCTTTTAGCGGGAGGGCGAAACAATGAGCAGTTCTTC.

This clone has a handful of counts. The chain uses TRBV5-1 and TRBJ2-2; no clear D gene. The germline V gene has CDR1 SGHRS and CDR2 YFSETQ. The germline V and J ends were trimmed by 3 bases and 3 bases, with 9 bases remaining between them. The CDR3 totals 14 residues. DNA for the CDR3: TGCGCCAGCAGCTCGTATGGCGACACCGGGGAGCTGTTTTTT. Protein: CASSSYGDTGELFF.

With regard to this clone: A single base is all that separates this from a far larger clone, so a read error is likely. The gene calls are TRBV13 and TRBJ2-1; TRBD1 matches at 9 bases. The CDR3 is made up of 13 amino acids. The germline V gene encodes CDR1 PRHDT and CDR2 FYEKMQ (reference sequence). J lost 4 bases, V lost 6 bases, and 1 base had no gene match. The CDR3 DNA sequence: TGTGCCAGCAGACAGGGGGCATACAATGAGCAGTTCTTC. As protein: CASRQGAYNEQFF.

The J gene is TRBJ2-2, the V gene TRBV6-6; no clear D gene. Germline assignment: CDR1 MNHNY and CDR2 SVGAGI (reference sequence). CDR3 length equals 15 residues. Trimming removed 0 bases from V and 9 bases from J, with 14 bases in between. The CDR3 DNA reads as TGTGCCAGCAGTTACTCGCTCCCTAGAAGCTGGGAGCTGTTTTTT. Encoded protein: CASSYSLPRSWELFF.

A few counts support this clone. The junction shows a germline mismatch at one end, possibly a read error. This chain links TRBV20-1 with TRBJ1-2; D ambiguous. This CDR3 region has 11 residues. Germline-derived CDR1 and CDR2 are DFQATT and SNEGSKA (reference sequence). The CDR3 sequence is CSAHDPSRRLF. In DNA, the CDR3 is TGCAGTGCCCACGACCCCAGTCGCCGGCTTTTC.

This clone was picked up many times. The chain recombines TRBV7-9 with TRBJ2-1, with TRBD2 identical over 14 bases. The CDR3 loop spans 17 amino acids. The junction had 12 bases not matched to a gene; V was cut back by 5 bases and J by 9 bases. Germline V gene sequence: CDR1 SEHNR, CDR2 FQNEAQ (reference sequence). The CDR3 region is CASSPRTSGRRLGEQFF. DNA of the CDR3: TGTGCCAGCAGCCCCCGGACTAGCGGGAGGAGGCTTGGTGAGCAGTTCTTC.

This clone was seen at least ten times. The V gene is TRBV29-1, the J gene TRBJ2-7; a possible D gene is TRBD2 (5 bases). This CDR3 has 12 residues. Germline V gives CDR1 SQVTM, CDR2 ANQGSEA. Trimming took off 5 bases at V and 5 bases at J, with 13 bases between the two ends. The CDR3 protein is CSVRRTGNEQYF. The CDR3 coding sequence is TGCAGCGTTCGAAGGACCGGGAACGAGCAGTACTTC.

This chain connects TRBV19 to TRBJ1-2; a weak D match, TRBD1 (5 bases). Germline V gives CDR1 LNHDA, CDR2 SQIVND (reference sequence). Trimming left V 1 base short and J 6 bases short, with 6 bases between. The CDR3 runs to 12 residues. CDR3 coding DNA: TGTGCCAGTAGTATAGCGACAGATGGCTACACCTTC. Amino acid sequence: CASSIATDGYTF.

This clone showed up just a few times. J is TRBJ2-2 and V is TRBV27; tentative D call: TRBD1 (5 bases). The V and J ends lost 6 bases and 1 base respectively, with 9 bases between them. CDR3 size: 14 residues. Germline CDR1 is MNHEY and CDR2 is SMNVEV (reference sequence). The CDR3 DNA follows: TGTGCCAGCAGCCGCGGACAGAACACCGGGGAGCTGTTTTTT. Protein: CASSRGQNTGELFF.

This clone turned up a few times. The rearrangement uses TRBV27 and TRBJ1-2, with TRBD1 matching over 8 bases. The CDR3 contains 14 residues. The ends lost 6 bases at V and 0 bases at J; junction bases unmatched: 3. Germline assignment: CDR1 MNHEY and CDR2 SMNVEV (reference sequence). The DNA for the CDR3 is TGTGCCAGCAGGAGACAGGGGTCTAACTATGGCTACACCTTC. Translating it yields CASRRQGSNYGYTF.

The rearrangement links TRBV4-3 to TRBJ2-6, with TRBD1 matching over 10 bases. This CDR3 region has 17 residues. CDR1 and CDR2 from the germline V gene are LGHNA and YSLEER. Trimming took 1 base from V and 4 from J; bases not matched to a gene: 4. CDR3 residues: CASSQGQGATGANVLTF. CDR3 sequence (DNA): TGCGCCAGCAGCCAAGGACAGGGGGCGACGGGGGCCAACGTCCTGACTTTC.

The rearrangement links TRBV27 to TRBJ1-3, with 8 bases identical to TRBD1. The V gene end was trimmed by 4 bases and the J gene end by 7 bases; junction bases not matched to a gene: 3. The germline V gene has CDR1 MNHEY and CDR2 SMNVEV (reference sequence). This CDR3 has 13 amino acids. The CDR3 protein is CASSWTGSNTIYF. The DNA of the CDR3 is TGTGCCAGCAGTTGGACAGGGTCGAACACCATATATTTT.